The TCR beta chain described here comes from a study of blood T cell repertoires in COVID-19. Study context: Some COVID-19 samples were acute and others convalescent; all came from the United States, Italy and Spain.

CDR1 LGHNA and CDR2 YSLEER come from the germline V gene. This CDR3 contains 19 residues. Trimming took 0 bases from V and 6 from J; bases not matched to a gene: 15. Participants were aged about 18 to 95 years, lived in about 26 US areas, and enrolled virtually. Cohorts were based on clinical histories the participants reported. Authors' processing steps: By means of reference gene primer amplification, nucleated cell counts were estimated. Produced via immunoSEQ multiplex PCR; TCRdb's table is partial and in-frame only. Clone size and V and J calls were adopted from that table, with D and trimming inferred from the DNA. The table shows under 300,000 clones, with 75% to 90% occurring only once.

Sequenced sample: PBMCs or T cells enriched from blood (not recorded which). This clonotype was sampled from a woman aged 25 to 39 with acute COVID-19. The chain recombines TRBV4-3 with TRBJ2-2; 8 bases fit TRBD2. This chain's CDR3 is CASSQEWAKGSGTPGELFF. The CDR3 nucleotides read TGCGCCAGCAGCCAAGAATGGGCTAAAGGTAGCGGGACCCCCGGGGAGCTGTTTTTT.